This TCR beta chain was obtained from a study of shared clonotypes between healthy human individuals. Overall study: A donor's plate count was three for CD4 naive and three for CD4 memory; CD8 naive had two and CD8 memory one.

As originally analysed: ImmunoSEQ junction-only sequences lacked quality scores, so their filtering differed. Profiling relied on immunoSEQ multiplex PCR, and the TCRdb table lists in-frame clones only, not all of them. V, J and clone size derive from that table, while D and trimming were established from the DNA sequence. The sample has some 1.4 million clones, over 95% seen once. This CDR3 spans 16 amino acids. Germline V gene lookup returns CDR1 MDHEN and CDR2 SYDVKM. Trimming stripped 3 bases from V and 0 bases from J, with 15 bases between. V usage is TRBV28 and J usage is TRBJ2-7, with D unresolved. Specimen: naive CD4+ T cells sorted from blood. Subset of the sample: CD45RA+ positively selected. The sequence came from a man between 25 and 39 years old in good health. The CDR3 DNA is TGTGCCAGCAGTTTTGGTCCCGCGGCACGCTCCTACGAGCAGTACTTC. Amino acid sequence: CASSFGPAARSYEQYF.